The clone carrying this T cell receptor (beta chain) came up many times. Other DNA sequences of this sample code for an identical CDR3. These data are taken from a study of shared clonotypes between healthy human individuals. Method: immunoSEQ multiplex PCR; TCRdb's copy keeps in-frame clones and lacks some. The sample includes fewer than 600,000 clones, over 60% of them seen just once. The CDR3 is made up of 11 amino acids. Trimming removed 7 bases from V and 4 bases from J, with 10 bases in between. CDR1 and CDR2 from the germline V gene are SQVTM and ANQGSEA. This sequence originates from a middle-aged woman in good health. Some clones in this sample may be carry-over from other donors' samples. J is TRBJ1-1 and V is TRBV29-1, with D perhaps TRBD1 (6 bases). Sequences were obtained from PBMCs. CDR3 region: CSESDSTEAFF. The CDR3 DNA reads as TGCAGCGAATCGGACAGCACTGAAGCTTTCTTT.